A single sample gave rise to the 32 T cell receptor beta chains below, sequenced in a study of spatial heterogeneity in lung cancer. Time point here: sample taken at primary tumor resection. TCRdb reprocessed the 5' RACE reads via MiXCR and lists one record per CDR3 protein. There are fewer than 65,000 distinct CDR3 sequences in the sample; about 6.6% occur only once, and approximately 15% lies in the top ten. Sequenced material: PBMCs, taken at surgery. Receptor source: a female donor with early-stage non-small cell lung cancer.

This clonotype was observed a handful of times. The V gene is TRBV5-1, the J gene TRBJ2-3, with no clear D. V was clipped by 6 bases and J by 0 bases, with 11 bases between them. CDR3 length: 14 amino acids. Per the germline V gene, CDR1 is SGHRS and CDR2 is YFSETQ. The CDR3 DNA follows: TGCGCCAGCACGCCGTTGGGAAGCACAGATACGCAGTATTTT. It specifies CASTPLGSTDTQYF.

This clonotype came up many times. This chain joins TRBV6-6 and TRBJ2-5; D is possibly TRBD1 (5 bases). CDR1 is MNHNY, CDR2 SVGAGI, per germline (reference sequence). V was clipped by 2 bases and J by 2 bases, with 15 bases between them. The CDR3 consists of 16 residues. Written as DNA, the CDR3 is TGTGCCAGCAGTTACGGGCAGGGATTGCGGCAAGAGACCCAGTACTTC. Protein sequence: CASSYGQGLRQETQYF.

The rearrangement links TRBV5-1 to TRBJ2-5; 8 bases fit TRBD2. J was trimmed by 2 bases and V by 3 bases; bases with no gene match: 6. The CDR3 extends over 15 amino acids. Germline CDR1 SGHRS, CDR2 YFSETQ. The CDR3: CASSWAGGPQETQYF. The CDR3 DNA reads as TGCGCCAGCAGCTGGGCGGGGGGACCACAAGAGACCCAGTACTTC.

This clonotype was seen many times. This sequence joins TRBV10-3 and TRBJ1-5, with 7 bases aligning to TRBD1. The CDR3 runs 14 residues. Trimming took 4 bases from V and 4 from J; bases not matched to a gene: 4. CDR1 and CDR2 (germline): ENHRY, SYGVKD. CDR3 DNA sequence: TGTGCCATCAGTGTAACAGGGGAGAATCAGCCCCAGCATTTT. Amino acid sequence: CAISVTGENQPQHF.

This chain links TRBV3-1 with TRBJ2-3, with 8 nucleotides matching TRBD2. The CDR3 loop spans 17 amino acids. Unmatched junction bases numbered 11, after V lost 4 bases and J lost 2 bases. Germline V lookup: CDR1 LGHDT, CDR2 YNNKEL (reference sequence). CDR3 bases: TGTGCCAGCAGCCGCCTAGGAACTAGCGGACCCACAGATACGCAGTATTTT. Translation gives CASSRLGTSGPTDTQYF.

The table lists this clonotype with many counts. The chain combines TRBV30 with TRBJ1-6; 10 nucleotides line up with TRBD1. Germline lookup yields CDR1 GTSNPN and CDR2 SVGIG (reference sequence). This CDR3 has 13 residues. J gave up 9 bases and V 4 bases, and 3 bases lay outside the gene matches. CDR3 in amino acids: CAWIGDRGSPLHF. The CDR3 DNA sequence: TGTGCCTGGATTGGGGACAGGGGTTCACCCCTCCACTTT.

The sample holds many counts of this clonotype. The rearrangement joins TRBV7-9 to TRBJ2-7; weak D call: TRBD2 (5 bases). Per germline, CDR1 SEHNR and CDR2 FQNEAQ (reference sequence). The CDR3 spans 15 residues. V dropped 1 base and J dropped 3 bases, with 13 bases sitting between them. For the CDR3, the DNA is TGTGCCAGCAGCTTAGTACTAGGGAAAGGCTACGAGCAGTACGTC. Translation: CASSLVLGKGYEQYV.

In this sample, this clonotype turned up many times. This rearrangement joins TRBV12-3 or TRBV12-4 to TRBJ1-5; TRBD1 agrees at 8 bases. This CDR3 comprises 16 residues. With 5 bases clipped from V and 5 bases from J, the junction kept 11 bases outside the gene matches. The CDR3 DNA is TGTGCCAGCAGTCCCACGGCAGGGGGCAGGGATCAGCCCCAGCATTTT. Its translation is CASSPTAGGRDQPQHF.

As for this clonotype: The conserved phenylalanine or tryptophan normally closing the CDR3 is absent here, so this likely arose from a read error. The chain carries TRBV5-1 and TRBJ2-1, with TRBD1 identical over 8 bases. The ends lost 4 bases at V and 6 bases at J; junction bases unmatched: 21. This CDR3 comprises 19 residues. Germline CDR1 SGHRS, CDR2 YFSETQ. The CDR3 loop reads CASSLHSPAGQGASNEQFS. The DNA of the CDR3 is TGCGCCAGCAGCCTACACTCACCCGCCGGACAGGGTGCGAGCAATGAGCAGTTCTCC.

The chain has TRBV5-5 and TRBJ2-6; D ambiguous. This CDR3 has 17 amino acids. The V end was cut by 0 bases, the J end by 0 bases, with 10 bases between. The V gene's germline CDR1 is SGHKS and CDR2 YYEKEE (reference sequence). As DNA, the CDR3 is TGTGCCAGCAGCTTGGTCATGAGTAGCTCTGGGGCCAACGTCCTGACTTTC. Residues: CASSLVMSSSGANVLTF.

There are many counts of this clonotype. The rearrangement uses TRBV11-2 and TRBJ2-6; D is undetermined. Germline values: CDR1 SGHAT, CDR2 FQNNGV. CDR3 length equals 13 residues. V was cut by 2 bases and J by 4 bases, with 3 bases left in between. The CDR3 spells CASSLIGANVLTF. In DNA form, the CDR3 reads TGTGCCAGCAGCTTAATCGGGGCCAACGTCCTGACTTTC.

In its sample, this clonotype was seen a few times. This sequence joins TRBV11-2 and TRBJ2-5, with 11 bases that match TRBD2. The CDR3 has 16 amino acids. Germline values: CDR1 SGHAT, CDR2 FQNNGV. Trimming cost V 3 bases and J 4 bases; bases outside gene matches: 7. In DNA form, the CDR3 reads TGTGCCAGCAGCTTGTTACTAGCGGGAGCGTCAGAGACCCAGTACTTC. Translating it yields CASSLLLAGASETQYF.

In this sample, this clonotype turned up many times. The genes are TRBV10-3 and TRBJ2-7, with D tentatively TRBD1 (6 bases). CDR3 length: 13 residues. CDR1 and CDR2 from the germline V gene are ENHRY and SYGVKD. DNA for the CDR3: TGTGCCATCAGGGGCCCCGACGCGACAGGCCTAGCCGTC. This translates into CAIRGPDATGLAV.

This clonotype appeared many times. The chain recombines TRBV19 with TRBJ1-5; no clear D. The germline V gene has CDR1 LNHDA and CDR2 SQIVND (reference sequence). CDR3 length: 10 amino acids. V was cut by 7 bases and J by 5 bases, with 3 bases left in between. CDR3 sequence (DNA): TGTGCCAGTAACGATCAGCCCCAGCATTTT. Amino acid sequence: CASNDQPQHF.

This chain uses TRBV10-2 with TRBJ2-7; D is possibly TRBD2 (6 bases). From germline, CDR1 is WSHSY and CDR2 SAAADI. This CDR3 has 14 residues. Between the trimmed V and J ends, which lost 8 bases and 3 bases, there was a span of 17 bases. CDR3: CASGQDGTDYEQYF. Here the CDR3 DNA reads TGCGCCAGCGGCCAGGATGGGACTGACTACGAGCAGTACTTC.

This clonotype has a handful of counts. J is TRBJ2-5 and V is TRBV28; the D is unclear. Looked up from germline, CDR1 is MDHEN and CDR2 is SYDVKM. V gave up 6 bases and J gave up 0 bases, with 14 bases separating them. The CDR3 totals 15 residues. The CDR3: CASRPITEYQETQYF. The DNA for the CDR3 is TGTGCCAGCAGACCCATTACAGAGTACCAAGAGACCCAGTACTTC. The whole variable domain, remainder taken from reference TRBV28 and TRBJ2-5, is DVKVTQSSRYLVKRTGEKVFLECVQDMDHENMFWYRQDPGLGLRLIYFSYDVKMKEKGDIPEGYSVSREKKERFSLILESASTNQTSMYLCASRPITEYQETQYFGPGTRLLVL.

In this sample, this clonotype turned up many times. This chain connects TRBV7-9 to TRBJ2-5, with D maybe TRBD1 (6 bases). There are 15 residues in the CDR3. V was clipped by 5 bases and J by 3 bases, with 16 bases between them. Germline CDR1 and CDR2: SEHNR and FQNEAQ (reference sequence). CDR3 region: CASSPGTSGKETQYF. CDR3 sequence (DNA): TGTGCCAGCAGCCCTGGGACATCGGGGAAAGAGACCCAGTACTTC.

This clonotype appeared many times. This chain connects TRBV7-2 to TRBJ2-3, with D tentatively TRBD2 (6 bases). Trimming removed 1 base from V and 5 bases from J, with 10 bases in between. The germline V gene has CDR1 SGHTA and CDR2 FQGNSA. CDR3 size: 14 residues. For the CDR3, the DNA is TGTGCCAGCAGCTTAGGCGGGACGGGAGATACGCAGTATTTT. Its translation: CASSLGGTGDTQYF. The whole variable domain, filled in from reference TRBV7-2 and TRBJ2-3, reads GAGVSQSPSNKVTEKGKDVELRCDPISGHTALYWYRQSLGQGLEFLIYFQGNSAPDKSGLPSDRFSAERTGGSVSTLTIQRTQQEDSAVYLCASSLGGTGDTQYFGPGTRLTVL.

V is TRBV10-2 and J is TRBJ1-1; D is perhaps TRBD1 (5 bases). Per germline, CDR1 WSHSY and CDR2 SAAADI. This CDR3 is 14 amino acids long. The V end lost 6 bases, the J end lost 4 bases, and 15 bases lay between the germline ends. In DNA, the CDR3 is TGCGCCAGCAGGGACACTTCCGGGGGCACTGAAGCTTTCTTT. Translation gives CASRDTSGGTEAFF.

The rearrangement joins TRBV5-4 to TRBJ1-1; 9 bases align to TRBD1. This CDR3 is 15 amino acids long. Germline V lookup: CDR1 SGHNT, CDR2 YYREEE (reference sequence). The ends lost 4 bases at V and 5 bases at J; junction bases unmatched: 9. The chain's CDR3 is CASSLPGQGGTEAFF. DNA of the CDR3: TGTGCCAGCAGCCTGCCGGGACAGGGAGGTACTGAAGCTTTCTTT.

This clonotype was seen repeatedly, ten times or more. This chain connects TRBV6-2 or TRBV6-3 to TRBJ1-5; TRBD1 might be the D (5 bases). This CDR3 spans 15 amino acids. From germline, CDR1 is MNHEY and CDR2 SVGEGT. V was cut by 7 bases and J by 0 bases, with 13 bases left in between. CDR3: CASIPGGGSNQPQHF. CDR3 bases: TGTGCCAGCATTCCGGGGGGAGGTAGCAATCAGCCCCAGCATTTT.

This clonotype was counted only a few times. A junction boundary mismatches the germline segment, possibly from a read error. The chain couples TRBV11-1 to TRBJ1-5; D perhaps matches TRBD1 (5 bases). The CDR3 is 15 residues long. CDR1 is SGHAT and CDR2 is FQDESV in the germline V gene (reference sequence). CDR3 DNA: TGTACCAGCAGCTTAGTTACAGGCTACAATCAGCCCCAGCATTTT. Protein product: CTSSLVTGYNQPQHF.

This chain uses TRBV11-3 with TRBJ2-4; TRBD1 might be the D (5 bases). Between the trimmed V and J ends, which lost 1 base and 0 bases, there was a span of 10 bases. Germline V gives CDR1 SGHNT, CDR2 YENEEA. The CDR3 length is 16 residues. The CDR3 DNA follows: TGTGCCAGCAGCTTAGGGGCGCAGGGAGCCAAAAACATTCAGTACTTC. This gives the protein CASSLGAQGAKNIQYF. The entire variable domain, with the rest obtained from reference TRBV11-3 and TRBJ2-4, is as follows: EAGVVQSPRYKIIEKKQPVAFWCNPISGHNTLYWYLQNLGQGPELLIRYENEEAVDDSQLPKDRFSAERLKGVDSTLKIQPAELGDSAVYLCASSLGAQGAKNIQYFGAGTRLSVL.

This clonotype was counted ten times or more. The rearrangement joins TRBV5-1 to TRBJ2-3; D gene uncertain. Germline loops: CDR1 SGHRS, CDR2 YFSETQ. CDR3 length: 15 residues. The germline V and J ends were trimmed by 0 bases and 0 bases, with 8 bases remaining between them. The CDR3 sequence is CASSLAPTSTDTQYF. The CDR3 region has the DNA TGCGCCAGCAGCTTGGCTCCGACTAGCACAGATACGCAGTATTTT.

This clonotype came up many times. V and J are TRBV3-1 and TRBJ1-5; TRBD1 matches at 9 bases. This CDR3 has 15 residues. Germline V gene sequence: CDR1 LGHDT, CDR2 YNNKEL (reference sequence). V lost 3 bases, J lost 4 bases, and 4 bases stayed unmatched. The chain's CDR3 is CASSQAGTGNQPQHF. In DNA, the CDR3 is TGTGCCAGCAGCCAGGCCGGGACAGGGAATCAGCCCCAGCATTTT. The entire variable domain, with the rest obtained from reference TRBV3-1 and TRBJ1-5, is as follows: DTAVSQTPKYLVTQMGNDKSIKCEQNLGHDTMYWYKQDSKKFLKIMFSYNNKELIINETVPNRFSPKSPDKAHLNLHINSLELGDSAVYFCASSQAGTGNQPQHFGDGTRLSIL.

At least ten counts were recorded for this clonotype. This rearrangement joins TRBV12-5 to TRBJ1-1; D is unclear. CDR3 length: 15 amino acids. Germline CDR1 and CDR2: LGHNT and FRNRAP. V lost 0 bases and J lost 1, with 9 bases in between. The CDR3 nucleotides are TGTGCTAGTGGTTTGGTATCCTCGGGGAACACTGAAGCTTTCTTT. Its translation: CASGLVSSGNTEAFF.

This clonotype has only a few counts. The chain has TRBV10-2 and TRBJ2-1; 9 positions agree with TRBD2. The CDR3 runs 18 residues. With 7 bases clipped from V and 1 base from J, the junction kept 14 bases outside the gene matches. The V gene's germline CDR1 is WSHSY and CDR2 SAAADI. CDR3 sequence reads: CASIPYQSSGTSYNEQFF. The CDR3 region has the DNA TGCGCCAGCATCCCATATCAATCTAGCGGGACATCCTACAATGAGCAGTTCTTC.

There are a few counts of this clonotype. The CDR3 spells CASGRPENYGYTF. CDR3 bases: TGTGCCAGCGGACGGCCCGAAAACTATGGCTACACCTTC. The chain uses TRBV9 and TRBJ1-2, with D hard to call. The CDR3 consists of 13 residues. The germline V gene has CDR1 SGDLS and CDR2 YYNGEE. V gave up 7 bases and J gave up 2 bases, with 12 bases separating them.

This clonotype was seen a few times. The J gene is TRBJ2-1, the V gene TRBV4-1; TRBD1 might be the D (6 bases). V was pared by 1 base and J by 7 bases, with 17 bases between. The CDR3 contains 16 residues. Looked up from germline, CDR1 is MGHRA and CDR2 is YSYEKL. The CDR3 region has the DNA TGCGCCAGCAGCCAAGGGGCCACGGGACAAGGAAATGAGCAGTTCTTC. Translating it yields CASSQGATGQGNEQFF.

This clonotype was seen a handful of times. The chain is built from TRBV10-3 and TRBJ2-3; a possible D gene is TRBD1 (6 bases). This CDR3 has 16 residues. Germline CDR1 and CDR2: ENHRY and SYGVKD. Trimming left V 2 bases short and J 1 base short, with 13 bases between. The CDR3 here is CAISERQGLGTDTQYF. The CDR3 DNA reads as TGTGCCATCAGTGAGCGGCAGGGGCTTGGCACAGATACGCAGTATTTT.

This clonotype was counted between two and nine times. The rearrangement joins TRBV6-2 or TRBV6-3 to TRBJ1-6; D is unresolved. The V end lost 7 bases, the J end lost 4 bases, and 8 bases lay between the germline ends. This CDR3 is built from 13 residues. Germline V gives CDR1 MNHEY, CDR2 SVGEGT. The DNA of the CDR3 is TGTGCCAGCAATTGGATTTATAATTCACCCCTCCACTTT. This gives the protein CASNWIYNSPLHF.

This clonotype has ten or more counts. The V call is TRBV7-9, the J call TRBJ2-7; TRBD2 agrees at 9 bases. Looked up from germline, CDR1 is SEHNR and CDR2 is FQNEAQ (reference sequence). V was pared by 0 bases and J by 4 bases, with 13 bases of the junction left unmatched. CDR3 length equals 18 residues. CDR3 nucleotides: TGTGCCAGCAGCTTAGCGCGGGTGACTAGCGGAGGGCCGTACGAGCAGTACTTC. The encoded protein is CASSLARVTSGGPYEQYF.